These 21 T cell receptor beta chains originate from one sample sequenced in a study of early T cells in non-severe SARS-CoV-2 infection. TCRdb processed the 5' RACE reads anew with MiXCR; each CDR3 protein has one entry. The sample has approximately 100,000 distinct CDR3 sequences, 14% seen once; the top ten hold around 5.8%. The sample comprised whole blood. All receptors come from an adult who was a healthcare worker with PCR-confirmed SARS-CoV-2 infection or an uninfected control (not recorded which).

This rearrangement joins TRBV29-1 to TRBJ2-5, with 7 bases identical to TRBD2. Unmatched junction bases numbered 0, after V lost 1 base and J lost 4 bases. Germline V gene sequence: CDR1 SQVTM, CDR2 ANQGSEA. The CDR3 has 12 amino acids. The DNA for the CDR3 is TGCAGCGTTGAAGGCGGGGGAGAGACCCAGTACTTC. It codes for CSVEGGGETQYF. Full variable domain (remainder filled in from reference TRBV29-1 and TRBJ2-5): SAVISQKPSRDICQRGTSLTIQCQVDSQVTMMFWYRQQPGQSLTLIATANQGSEATYESGFVIDKFPISRPNLTFSTLTVSNMSPEDSSIYLCSVEGGGETQYFGPGTRLLVL.

This clonotype was recorded many times. This rearrangement joins TRBV11-2 to TRBJ1-5; D unresolved. The germline CDR1 and CDR2 sequences are SGHAT and FQNNGV. Trimming pared 5 bases from V and 2 bases from J, leaving 16 bases between. The CDR3 consists of 16 residues. The CDR3 loop reads CASSPTPPLGNQPQHF. For the CDR3, the DNA is TGTGCCAGCAGCCCAACCCCTCCCCTGGGCAATCAGCCCCAGCATTTT. Complete variable domain (other parts from reference TRBV11-2 and TRBJ1-5): EAGVAQSPRYKIIEKRQSVAFWCNPISGHATLYWYQQILGQGPKLLIQFQNNGVVDDSQLPKDRFSAERLKGVDSTLKIQPAKLEDSAVYLCASSPTPPLGNQPQHFGDGTRLSIL.

This clonotype was seen a few times. The V call is TRBV28, the J call TRBJ2-3, with D possibly TRBD2 on 6 matching bases. Germline CDR1 MDHEN, CDR2 SYDVKM. V dropped 3 bases and J dropped 3 bases, with 13 bases sitting between them. The CDR3 sequence is 15 residues long. The CDR3 loop is CASSFREVLTDTQYF. CDR3 nucleotide sequence: TGTGCCAGCAGTTTTAGGGAGGTCCTAACAGATACGCAGTATTTT.

This clonotype has just a few counts. The chain recombines TRBV5-6 with TRBJ1-2, with TRBD1 as a possible D gene (5 bases). Trimming removed 3 bases at V and 7 bases at J, with 7 bases between. Germline values: CDR1 SGHDT, CDR2 YYEEEE. The CDR3 length is 11 residues. The DNA for the CDR3 is TGTGCCAGCAGCTCGGGACCTGGCTACACCTTC. Its translation: CASSSGPGYTF.

This clonotype has a handful of counts. The rearrangement joins TRBV5-1 to TRBJ1-2, with D perhaps TRBD1 (5 bases). Trimming pared 5 bases from V and 4 bases from J, leaving 18 bases between. The CDR3 covers 15 residues. Germline assignment: CDR1 SGHRS and CDR2 YFSETQ. The CDR3 loop reads CASRYTEWDGYGYTF. DNA of the CDR3: TGCGCCAGCAGGTATACCGAATGGGACGGCTATGGCTACACCTTC.

The chain joins TRBV5-1 to TRBJ1-5, with D perhaps TRBD1 (5 bases). The CDR3 totals 13 residues. Trimming removed 4 bases at V and 3 bases at J, with 8 bases between. Germline values: CDR1 SGHRS, CDR2 YFSETQ. The CDR3 is CASSQGPNQPQHF. The CDR3, as DNA: TGCGCCAGCAGCCAGGGACCCAATCAGCCCCAGCATTTT.

The rearrangement joins TRBV11-2 to TRBJ2-5; 8 bases align to TRBD2. The CDR3 runs 15 residues. Trimming took 1 base from V and 5 from J; bases not matched to a gene: 6. The V gene's germline CDR1 is SGHAT and CDR2 FQNNGV. The CDR3, as DNA: TGTGCCAGCAGCTTAGGGGGACTAGTTACGGAGACCCAGTACTTC. Translation gives CASSLGGLVTETQYF.

This clonotype has ten or more counts. The J gene is TRBJ1-1, the V gene TRBV7-8; 7 bases map to TRBD1. Germline CDR1 SGHVS, CDR2 FQNEAQ. The CDR3 loop spans 16 amino acids. J gave up 0 bases and V 4 bases, and 8 bases lay outside the gene matches. This CDR3 is CASSYGQDPMNTEAFF. CDR3 nucleotides: TGTGCCAGCAGCTATGGACAGGATCCGATGAACACTGAAGCTTTCTTT.

This clonotype was picked up many times. This chain links TRBV20-1 with TRBJ2-2; D uncertain. The V and J ends lost 0 bases and 4 bases respectively, with 6 bases between them. The CDR3 totals 13 residues. Looked up from germline, CDR1 is DFQATT and CDR2 is SNEGSKA (reference sequence). The CDR3 region is CSARESATGELFF. CDR3 nucleotides: TGCAGTGCTAGAGAGTCCGCCACCGGGGAGCTGTTTTTT.

This clonotype was observed many times. This chain uses TRBV28 with TRBJ2-5; D gene uncertain. V shed 5 bases and J shed 2 bases, with 6 bases lying between them. This CDR3 has 12 amino acids. Germline V gives CDR1 MDHEN, CDR2 SYDVKM. The CDR3 nucleotides read TGTGCCAGCAGTCGGAGACAAGAGACCCAGTACTTC. This sequence encodes CASSRRQETQYF.

V gene TRBV29-1 combines with J gene TRBJ1-2; tentatively, D is TRBD1 (5 bases). Trimming cost V 1 base and J 4 bases, with 13 bases left between them. CDR1 and CDR2 (germline): SQVTM, ANQGSEA. This CDR3 has 14 amino acids. CDR3 sequence: CSVEGRGLFYGYTF. CDR3 nucleotide sequence: TGCAGCGTTGAAGGCCGGGGACTCTTCTATGGCTACACCTTC.

The sample holds a few counts of this clonotype. V is TRBV7-3 and J is TRBJ2-5, with TRBD2 matching over 7 bases. Per germline, CDR1 SGHTA and CDR2 FQGTGA. This CDR3 region has 15 residues. The V and J ends lost 0 bases and 1 base, in that order; junction bases with no gene match: 2. CDR3 amino acids: CASSLTSGSQETQYF. The CDR3 bases are TGTGCCAGCAGCTTAACTAGCGGGTCCCAAGAGACCCAGTACTTC.

The chain employs TRBV7-2 and TRBJ1-6, with a weak D call TRBD1 (6 bases). Trimming removed 4 bases from V and 2 bases from J, with 21 bases in between. There are 19 residues in the CDR3. The germline CDR1 and CDR2 sequences are SGHTA and FQGNSA. The CDR3 coding sequence is TGTGCCAGCAGCTCCCCAAAAGGACAGCCTAGACCCTATAATTCACCCCTCCACTTT. Protein sequence: CASSSPKGQPRPYNSPLHF. Drawing the rest from reference TRBV7-2 and TRBJ1-6, the complete variable domain is GAGVSQSPSNKVTEKGKDVELRCDPISGHTALYWYRQSLGQGLEFLIYFQGNSAPDKSGLPSDRFSAERTGGSVSTLTIQRTQQEDSAVYLCASSSPKGQPRPYNSPLHFGNGTRLTVT.

The chain joins TRBV6-1 to TRBJ1-4, with no clear D. From germline, CDR1 is MNHNS and CDR2 SASEGT. The CDR3 is 12 amino acids. Trimming removed 4 bases from V and 8 bases from J, with 8 bases in between. The CDR3, as DNA: TGTGCCAGCAGTGTGATGTACGAAAAACTGTTTTTT. Amino acids: CASSVMYEKLFF.

V is TRBV5-1 and J is TRBJ2-2; 12 bases are shared with TRBD1. In germline, CDR1 is SGHRS, CDR2 YFSETQ. V dropped 6 bases and J dropped 6; count of bases not matched to a gene: 6. The CDR3 covers 15 residues. In DNA form, the CDR3 reads TGCGCCAGCATCTCCGGGACAGGGGGCTCCGGGGAGCTGTTTTTT. The encoded protein is CASISGTGGSGELFF.

In its sample, this clonotype was seen many times. The rearrangement joins TRBV6-2 or TRBV6-3 to TRBJ2-7, with D perhaps assigned TRBD1 or TRBD2 (5 bases each). There are 19 residues in the CDR3. Trimming took off 0 bases at V and 0 bases at J, with 21 bases between the two ends. The germline CDR1 and CDR2 sequences are MNHEY and SVGEGT. The CDR3: CASSYSELSLAGPSYEQYF. The CDR3 DNA sequence: TGTGCCAGCAGTTACTCTGAGCTCAGTCTAGCAGGGCCCTCCTACGAGCAGTACTTC.

This clonotype was observed a handful of times. J is TRBJ1-4 and V is TRBV2; D may be TRBD1 (6 bases). With 6 bases removed from V and 2 bases from J, the gap between germline ends came to 16 bases. Germline V gives CDR1 SNHLY, CDR2 FYNNEI. The CDR3 sequence is 16 residues long. CDR3 nucleotide sequence: TGTGCCAGCAGGCGATCGACAGGATTCACTAATGAAAAACTGTTTTTT. It specifies CASRRSTGFTNEKLFF.

This clonotype occurred many times. The J gene is TRBJ1-1, the V gene TRBV5-1; weak D call: TRBD1 (5 bases). CDR3 size: 15 residues. Germline values: CDR1 SGHRS, CDR2 YFSETQ. V lost 1 base and J 4 bases, leaving 14 bases between the germline ends. The chain's CDR3 is CASSLINGGSTEAFF. The CDR3 DNA is TGCGCCAGCAGCTTGATTAACGGGGGGAGCACTGAAGCTTTCTTT.

V is TRBV28 and J is TRBJ1-2, with 7 nucleotides matching TRBD1. Losses at the gene ends were 5 bases for V and 1 base for J; bases not matched to a gene: 4. Germline V gene data show CDR1 as MDHEN and CDR2 as SYDVKM. This CDR3 contains 14 residues. CDR3 residues: CASSRDSLNYGYTF. The CDR3 region has the DNA TGTGCCAGCAGTCGGGACAGTCTTAACTATGGCTACACCTTC.

This clonotype came up a few times. This chain links TRBV11-2 with TRBJ2-3; a possible D gene is TRBD2 (7 bases). Trimming removed 8 bases at V and 3 bases at J, with 18 bases between. This CDR3 is built from 15 residues. CDR1 and CDR2 from the germline V gene are SGHAT and FQNNGV. CDR3 sequence (DNA): TGTGCCAGCTCTGGGGGGGGGACACTTACAGATACGCAGTATTTT. The encoded protein is CASSGGGTLTDTQYF.

The rearrangement joins TRBV20-1 to TRBJ2-1; 8 bases agree with TRBD2. With V trimmed by 3 bases and J by 6 bases, 7 bases remained unmatched. This CDR3 has 14 amino acids. Germline CDR1 DFQATT, CDR2 SNEGSKA (reference sequence). The CDR3 loop is CSASGGGHGNEQFF. CDR3 DNA sequence: TGCAGTGCTAGTGGCGGGGGGCATGGCAATGAGCAGTTCTTC.